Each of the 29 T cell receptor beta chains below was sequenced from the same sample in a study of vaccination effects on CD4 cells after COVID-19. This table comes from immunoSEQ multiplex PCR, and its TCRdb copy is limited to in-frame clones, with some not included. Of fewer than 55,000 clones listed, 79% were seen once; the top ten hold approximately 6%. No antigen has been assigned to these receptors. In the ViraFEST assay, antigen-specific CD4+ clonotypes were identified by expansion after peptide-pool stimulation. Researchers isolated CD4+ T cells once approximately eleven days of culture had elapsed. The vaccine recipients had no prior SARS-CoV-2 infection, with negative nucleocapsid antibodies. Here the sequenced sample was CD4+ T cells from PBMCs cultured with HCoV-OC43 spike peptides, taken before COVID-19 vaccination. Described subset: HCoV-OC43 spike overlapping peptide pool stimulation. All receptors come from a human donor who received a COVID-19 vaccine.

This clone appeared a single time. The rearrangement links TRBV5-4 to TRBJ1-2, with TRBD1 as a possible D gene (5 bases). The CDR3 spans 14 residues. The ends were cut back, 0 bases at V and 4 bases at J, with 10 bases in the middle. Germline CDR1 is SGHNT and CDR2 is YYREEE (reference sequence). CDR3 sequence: CASSLGGALYGYTF. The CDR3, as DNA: TGTGCCAGCAGCTTGGGAGGGGCACTCTATGGCTACACCTTC.

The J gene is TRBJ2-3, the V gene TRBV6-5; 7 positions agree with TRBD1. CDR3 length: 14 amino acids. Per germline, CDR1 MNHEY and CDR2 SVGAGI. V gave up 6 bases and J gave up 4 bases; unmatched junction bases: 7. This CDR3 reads CASRTRQGPDTQYF. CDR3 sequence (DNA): TGTGCCAGCAGAACCCGACAGGGTCCAGATACGCAGTATTTT.

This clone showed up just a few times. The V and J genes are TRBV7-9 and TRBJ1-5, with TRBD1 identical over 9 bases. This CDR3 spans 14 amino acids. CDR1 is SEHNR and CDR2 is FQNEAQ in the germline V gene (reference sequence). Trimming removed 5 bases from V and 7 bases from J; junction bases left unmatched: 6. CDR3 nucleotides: TGTGCCAGCAGCACAGACAGGGGGGAACAGCCCCAGCATTTT. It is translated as CASSTDRGEQPQHF.

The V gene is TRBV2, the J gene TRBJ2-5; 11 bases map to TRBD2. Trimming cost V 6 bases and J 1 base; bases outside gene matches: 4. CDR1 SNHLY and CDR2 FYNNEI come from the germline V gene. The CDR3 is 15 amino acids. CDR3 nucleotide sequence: TGTGCCAGCAGACGACTAGCGGGAAGCCAAGAGACCCAGTACTTC. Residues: CASRRLAGSQETQYF.

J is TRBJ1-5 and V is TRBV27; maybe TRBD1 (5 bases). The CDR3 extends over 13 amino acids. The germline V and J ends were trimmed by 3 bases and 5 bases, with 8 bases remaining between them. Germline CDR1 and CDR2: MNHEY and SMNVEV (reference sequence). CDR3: CASSFRADQPQHF. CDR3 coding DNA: TGTGCCAGCAGTTTCAGGGCGGATCAGCCCCAGCATTTT.

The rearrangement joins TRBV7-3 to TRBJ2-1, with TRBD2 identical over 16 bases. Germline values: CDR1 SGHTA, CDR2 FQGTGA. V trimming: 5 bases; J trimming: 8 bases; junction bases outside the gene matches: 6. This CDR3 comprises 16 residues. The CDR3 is CASSRGTSGGEHEQFF. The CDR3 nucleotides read TGTGCCAGCAGCCGCGGGACTAGCGGGGGGGAGCATGAGCAGTTCTTC. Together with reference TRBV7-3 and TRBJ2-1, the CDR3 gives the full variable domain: GAGVSQTPSNKVTEKGKYVELRCDPISGHTALYWYRQSLGQGPEFLIYFQGTGAADDSGLPNDRFFAVRPEGSVSTLKIQRTERGDSAVYLCASSRGTSGGEHEQFFGPGTRLTVL.

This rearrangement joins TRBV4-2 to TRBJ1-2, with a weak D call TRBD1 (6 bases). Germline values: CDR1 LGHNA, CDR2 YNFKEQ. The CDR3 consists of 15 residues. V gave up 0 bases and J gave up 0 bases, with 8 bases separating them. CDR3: CASSQEEGANYGYTF. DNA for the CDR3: TGTGCCAGCAGCCAAGAGGAGGGGGCTAACTATGGCTACACCTTC.

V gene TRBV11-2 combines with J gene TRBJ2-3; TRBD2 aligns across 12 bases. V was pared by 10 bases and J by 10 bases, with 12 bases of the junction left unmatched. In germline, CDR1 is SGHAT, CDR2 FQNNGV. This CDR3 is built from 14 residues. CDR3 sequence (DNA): TGTGCCACCGAATTACTAGCGGGGGGATCGGCGCAGTATTTT. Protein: CATELLAGGSAQYF.

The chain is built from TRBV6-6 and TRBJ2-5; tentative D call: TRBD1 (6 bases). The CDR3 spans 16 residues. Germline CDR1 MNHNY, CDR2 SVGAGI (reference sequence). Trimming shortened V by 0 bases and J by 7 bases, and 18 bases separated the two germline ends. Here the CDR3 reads CASSYSTIGGVVTQYF. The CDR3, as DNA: TGTGCCAGCAGTTACTCGACGATAGGGGGTGTGGTGACCCAGTACTTC.

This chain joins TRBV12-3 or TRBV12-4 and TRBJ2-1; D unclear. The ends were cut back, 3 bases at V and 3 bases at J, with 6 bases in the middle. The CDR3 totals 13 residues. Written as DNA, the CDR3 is TGTGCCAGCAGTTTGACGTACTACAATGAGCAGTTCTTC. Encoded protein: CASSLTYYNEQFF.

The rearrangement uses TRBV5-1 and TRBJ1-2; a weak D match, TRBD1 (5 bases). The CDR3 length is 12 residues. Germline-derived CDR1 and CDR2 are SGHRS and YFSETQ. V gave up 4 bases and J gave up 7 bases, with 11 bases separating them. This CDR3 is CASSLGGSGYTF. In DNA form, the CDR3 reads TGCGCCAGCAGCCTGGGGGGATCTGGCTACACCTTC.

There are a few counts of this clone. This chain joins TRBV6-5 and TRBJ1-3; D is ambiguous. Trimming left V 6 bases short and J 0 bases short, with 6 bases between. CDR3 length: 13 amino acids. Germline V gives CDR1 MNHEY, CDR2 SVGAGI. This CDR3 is CASSRGSGNTIYF. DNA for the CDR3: TGTGCCAGCAGCCGGGGCTCTGGAAACACCATATATTTT.

Here the CDR3 reads CASSPTGTSTDTQYF. CDR3 coding DNA: TGTGCCAGCAGCCCAACAGGGACCAGCACAGATACGCAGTATTTT. The chain carries TRBV14 and TRBJ2-3; perhaps TRBD1 as D (6 bases). This CDR3 spans 15 amino acids. Per the germline V gene, CDR1 is SGHDN and CDR2 is FVKESK. Trimming left V 4 bases short and J 0 bases short, with 11 bases between.

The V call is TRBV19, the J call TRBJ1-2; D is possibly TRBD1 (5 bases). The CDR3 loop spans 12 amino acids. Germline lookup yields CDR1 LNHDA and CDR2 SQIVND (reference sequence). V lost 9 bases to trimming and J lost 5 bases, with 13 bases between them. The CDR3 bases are TGTGCCAGCCTCAAAGGGGATTATGGCTACACCTTC. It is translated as CASLKGDYGYTF.

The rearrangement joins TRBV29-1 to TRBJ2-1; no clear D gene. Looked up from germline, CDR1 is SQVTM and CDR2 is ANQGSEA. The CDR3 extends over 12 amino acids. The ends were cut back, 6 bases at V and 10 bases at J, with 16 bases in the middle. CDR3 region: CSVAKAFSEQFF. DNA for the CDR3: TGCAGCGTGGCAAAAGCTTTTAGCGAGCAGTTCTTC.

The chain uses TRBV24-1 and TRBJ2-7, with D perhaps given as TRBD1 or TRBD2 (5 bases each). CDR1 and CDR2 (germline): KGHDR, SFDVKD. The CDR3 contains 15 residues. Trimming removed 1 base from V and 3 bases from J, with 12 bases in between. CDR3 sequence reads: CATSDFSGTHYEQYV. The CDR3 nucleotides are TGTGCCACCAGTGATTTTTCGGGGACCCACTACGAGCAGTACGTC.

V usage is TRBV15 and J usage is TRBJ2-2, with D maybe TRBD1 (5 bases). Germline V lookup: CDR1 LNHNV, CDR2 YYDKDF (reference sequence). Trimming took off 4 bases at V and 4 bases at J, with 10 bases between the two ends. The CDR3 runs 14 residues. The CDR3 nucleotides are TGTGCCACCAGCAAGCTAGGGGTCACCGGGGAGCTGTTTTTT. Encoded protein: CATSKLGVTGELFF. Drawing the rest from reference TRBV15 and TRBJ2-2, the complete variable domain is DAMVIQNPRYQVTQFGKPVTLSCSQTLNHNVMYWYQQKSSQAPKLLFHYYDKDFNNEADTPDNFQSRRPNTSFCFLDIRSPGLGDTAMYLCATSKLGVTGELFFGEGSRLTVL.

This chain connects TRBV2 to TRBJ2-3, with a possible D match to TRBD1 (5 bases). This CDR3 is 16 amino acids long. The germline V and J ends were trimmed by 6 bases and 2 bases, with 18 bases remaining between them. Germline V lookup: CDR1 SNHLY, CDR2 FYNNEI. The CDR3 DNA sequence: TGTGCCAGCAGACCCCTCGGCAGGGTCATCACAGATACGCAGTATTTT. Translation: CASRPLGRVITDTQYF.

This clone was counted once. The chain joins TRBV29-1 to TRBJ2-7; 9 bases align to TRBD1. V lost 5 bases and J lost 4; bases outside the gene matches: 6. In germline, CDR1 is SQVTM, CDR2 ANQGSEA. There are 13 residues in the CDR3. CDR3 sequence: CSVSFGTGYEQYV. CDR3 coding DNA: TGCAGCGTTTCATTTGGGACAGGGTACGAGCAGTACGTC.

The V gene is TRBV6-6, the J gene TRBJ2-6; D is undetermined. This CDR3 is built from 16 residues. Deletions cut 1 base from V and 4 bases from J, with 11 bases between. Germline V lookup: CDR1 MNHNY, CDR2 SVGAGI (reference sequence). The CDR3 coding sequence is TGTGCCAGCAGTTACTTAGGGCGTGCGGGGGCCAACGTCCTGACTTTC. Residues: CASSYLGRAGANVLTF.

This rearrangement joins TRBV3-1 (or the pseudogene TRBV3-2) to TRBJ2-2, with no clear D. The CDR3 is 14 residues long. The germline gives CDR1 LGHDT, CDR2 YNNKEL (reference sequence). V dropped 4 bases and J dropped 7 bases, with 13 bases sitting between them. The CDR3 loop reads CASSPGLDIGELFF. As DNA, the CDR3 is TGTGCCAGCAGCCCGGGCCTCGATATCGGGGAGCTGTTTTTT.

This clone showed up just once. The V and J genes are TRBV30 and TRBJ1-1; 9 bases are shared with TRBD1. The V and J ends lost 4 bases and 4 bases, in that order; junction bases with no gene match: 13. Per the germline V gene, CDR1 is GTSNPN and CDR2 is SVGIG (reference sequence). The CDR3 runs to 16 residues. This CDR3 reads CAWTLLRTGGITEAFF. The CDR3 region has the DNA TGTGCCTGGACCTTATTAAGAACAGGGGGCATCACTGAAGCTTTCTTT.

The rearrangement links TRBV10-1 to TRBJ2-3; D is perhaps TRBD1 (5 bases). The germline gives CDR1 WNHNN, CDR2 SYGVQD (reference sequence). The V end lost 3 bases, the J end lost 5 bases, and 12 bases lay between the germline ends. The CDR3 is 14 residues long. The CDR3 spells CASSDRQQQDTQYF. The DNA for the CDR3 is TGCGCCAGCAGTGATCGACAGCAGCAAGATACGCAGTATTTT.

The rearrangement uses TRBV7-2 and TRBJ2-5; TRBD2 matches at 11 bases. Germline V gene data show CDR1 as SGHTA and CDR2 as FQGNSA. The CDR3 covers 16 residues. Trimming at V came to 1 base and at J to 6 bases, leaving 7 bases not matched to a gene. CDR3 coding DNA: TGTGCCAGCAGCTTAGAAATAGCGGGGGGGCCAAAGACCCAGTACTTC. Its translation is CASSLEIAGGPKTQYF.

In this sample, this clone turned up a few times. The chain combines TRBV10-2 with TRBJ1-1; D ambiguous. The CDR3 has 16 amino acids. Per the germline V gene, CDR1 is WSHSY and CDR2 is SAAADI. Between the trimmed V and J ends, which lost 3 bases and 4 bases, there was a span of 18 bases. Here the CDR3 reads CASSEVEGKRSTEAFF. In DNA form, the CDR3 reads TGCGCCAGCAGTGAAGTAGAAGGAAAGAGGAGCACTGAAGCTTTCTTT.

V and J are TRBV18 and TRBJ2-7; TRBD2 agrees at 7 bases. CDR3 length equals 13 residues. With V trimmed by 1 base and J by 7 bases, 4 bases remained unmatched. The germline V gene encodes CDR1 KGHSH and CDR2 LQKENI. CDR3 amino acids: CASSPRAGVEQYV. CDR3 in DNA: TGTGCCAGCTCACCACGGGCGGGGGTAGAGCAGTACGTC.

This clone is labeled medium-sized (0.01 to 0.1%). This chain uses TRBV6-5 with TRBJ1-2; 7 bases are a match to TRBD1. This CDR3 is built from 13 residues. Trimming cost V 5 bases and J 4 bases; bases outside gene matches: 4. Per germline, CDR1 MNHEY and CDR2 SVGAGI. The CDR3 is CASSIGDSYGYTF. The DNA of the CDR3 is TGTGCCAGCAGTATCGGGGACAGCTATGGCTACACCTTC.

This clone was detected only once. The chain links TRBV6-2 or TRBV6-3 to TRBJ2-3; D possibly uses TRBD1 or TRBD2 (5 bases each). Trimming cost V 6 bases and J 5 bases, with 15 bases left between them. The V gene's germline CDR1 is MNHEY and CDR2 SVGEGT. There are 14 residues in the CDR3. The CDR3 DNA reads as TGTGCCAGCAGCGGGGCGACGGGTATAGATACGCAGTATTTT. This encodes CASSGATGIDTQYF.

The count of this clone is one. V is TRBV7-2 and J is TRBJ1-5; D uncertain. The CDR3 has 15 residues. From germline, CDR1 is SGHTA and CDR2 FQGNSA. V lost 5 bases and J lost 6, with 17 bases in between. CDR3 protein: CASSVKTSTGQPQHF. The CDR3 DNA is TGTGCCAGCAGCGTCAAGACCTCGACGGGTCAGCCCCAGCATTTT.